Following are 3 T cell receptor beta chains from one sample sequenced in a study of blood T cell repertoires in COVID-19. Generated by immunoSEQ multiplex PCR, the TCRdb table keeps only in-frame clones and is missing some. The sample holds about 520,000 clones, 75% to 90% seen once. Sequencing used peripheral blood. Receptor source: a human donor in a cohort sampled during active COVID-19.

This clone occurred once. This chain connects TRBV14 to TRBJ2-1; D possibly corresponds to TRBD2 (6 bases). This CDR3 is built from 15 residues. Trimming took 7 bases from V and 8 from J, leaving 21 bases between them. Germline V gene sequence: CDR1 SGHDN, CDR2 FVKESK. The CDR3 protein is CASNGGQLPGDEQFF. As DNA, the CDR3 is TGTGCCAGCAATGGAGGCCAGCTGCCGGGGGATGAGCAGTTCTTC.

This chain connects TRBV5-1 to TRBJ2-5; 12 nucleotides match TRBD2. The CDR3 is 16 amino acids. Trimming took 5 bases from V and 5 from J; bases not matched to a gene: 10. Germline V gene sequence: CDR1 SGHRS, CDR2 YFSETQ. CDR3 coding DNA: TGCGCCAGCAGTAGGACTAGCGGGATTTCGACGGAGACCCAGTACTTC. This codes for CASSRTSGISTETQYF.

This rearrangement joins TRBV4-1 to TRBJ2-1, with D maybe TRBD2 (5 bases). This CDR3 comprises 13 residues. V was clipped by 1 base and J by 7 bases, with 8 bases between them. Germline V CDR1 and CDR2: MGHRA, YSYEKL. CDR3 residues: CASSQGTLNEQFF. Here the CDR3 DNA reads TGCGCCAGCAGCCAAGGGACTTTAAATGAGCAGTTCTTC.